This TCR beta chain derives from a study of early T cells in non-severe SARS-CoV-2 infection. Whole-study context: The authors sequenced bulk RNA from unsorted whole blood, leaving chains unpaired.

The TCR library protocol attached unique molecular identifiers to the individual cDNA molecules. TCRdb re-called the 5' RACE reads through MiXCR, storing one row per CDR3 protein. There are about 31,000 distinct CDR3 sequences in the sample; roughly 5.2% occur only once, and 20% to 25% lies in the top ten. Study results and limitations: A preference for anti-spike CD8 responses marked VDJdb matching, which missed private and CD4 specificities.

Comments on this clonotype: Its target is not known.

The germline V gene has CDR1 SEHNR and CDR2 FQNEAQ (reference sequence). Deletions cut 5 bases from V and 1 base from J, with 12 bases between. The CDR3 loop spans 14 amino acids. The sequencing sample was made of whole blood. The chain employs TRBV7-9 and TRBJ2-7; no clear D. The sequence came from an adult who was a healthcare worker with PCR-confirmed SARS-CoV-2 infection or an uninfected control (not recorded which). This chain's CDR3 is CASSEFTSSYEQYF. CDR3 nucleotides: TGTGCCAGCAGCGAATTCACCTCTTCCTACGAGCAGTACTTC. Drawing the rest from reference TRBV7-9 and TRBJ2-7, the complete variable domain is DTGVSQNPRHKITKRGQNVTFRCDPISEHNRLYWYRQTLGQGPEFLTYFQNEAQLEKSRLLSDRFSAERPKGSFSTLEIQRTEQGDSAMYLCASSEFTSSYEQYFGPGTRLTVT.